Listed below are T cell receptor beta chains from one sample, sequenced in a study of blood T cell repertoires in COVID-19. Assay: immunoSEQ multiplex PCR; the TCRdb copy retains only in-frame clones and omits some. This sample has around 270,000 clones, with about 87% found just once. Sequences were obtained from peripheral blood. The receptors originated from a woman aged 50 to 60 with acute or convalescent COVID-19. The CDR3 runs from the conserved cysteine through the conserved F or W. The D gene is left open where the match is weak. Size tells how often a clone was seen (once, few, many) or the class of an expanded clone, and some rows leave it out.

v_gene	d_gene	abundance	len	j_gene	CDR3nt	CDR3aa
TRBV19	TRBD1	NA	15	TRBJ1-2	TGTGCCAGTAGTCTCGGGACAGGGTATTTGTATGGCTACACCTTC	CASSLGTGYLYGYTF
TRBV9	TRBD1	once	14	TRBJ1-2	TGTGCCAGCAGCCCACAGGGGCCTCTCTATGGCTACACCTTC	CASSPQGPLYGYTF
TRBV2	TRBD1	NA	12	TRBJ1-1	TGTGCCAGCAGTTTACAGGGGGCTGAAGCTTTCTTT	CASSLQGAEAFF
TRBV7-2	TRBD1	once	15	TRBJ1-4	TGTGCCAGCAGCTCACCCAGGGGGTTTAATGAAAAACTGTTTTTT	CASSSPRGFNEKLFF
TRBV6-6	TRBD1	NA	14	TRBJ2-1	TGTGCCAGCAGTTACTCGGGACAGCCCAATGAGCAGTTCTTC	CASSYSGQPNEQFF
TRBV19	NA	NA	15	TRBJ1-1	TGTGCCAGTAGTTTTACGGGGAGTCTTAAAACTGAAGCTTTCTTT	CASSFTGSLKTEAFF
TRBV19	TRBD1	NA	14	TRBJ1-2	TGTGCCAGTAGTCGGGACAGCCTAAACTATGGCTACACCTTC	CASSRDSLNYGYTF
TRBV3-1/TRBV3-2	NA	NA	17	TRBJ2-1	TGTGCCAGCAGCCATGACCTACTAGCCTCCTCCTACAATGAGCAGTTCTTC	CASSHDLLASSYNEQFF
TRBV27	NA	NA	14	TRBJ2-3	TGTGCCAGCAGCCCCAACGCGCTCCCAGATACGCAGTATTTT	CASSPNALPDTQYF
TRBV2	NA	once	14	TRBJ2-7	TGTGCCAGCAGTGAAGCGGGACTGCACTACGAGCAGTACTTC	CASSEAGLHYEQYF
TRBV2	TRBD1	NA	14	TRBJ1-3	TGTGCCAGCAGTGGGGACAGGCCTGGAAACACCATATATTTT	CASSGDRPGNTIYF
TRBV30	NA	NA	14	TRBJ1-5	TGTGCCTGGAAACCCCGGGACACCTCAATGGCCCAGCATTTT	CAWKPRDTSMAQHF
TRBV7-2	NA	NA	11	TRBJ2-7	TGTGCCAGCAGCCTCAATAGCGAGCAGTACTTC	CASSLNSEQYF
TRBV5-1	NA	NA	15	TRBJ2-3	TGCGCCAGCAGCTTGGCCGGAGTCGACACAGATACGCAGTATTTT	CASSLAGVDTDTQYF
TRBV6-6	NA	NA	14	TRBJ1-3	TGTGCCAGCAGCATTACAGTCTCTGGAAACACCATATATTTT	CASSITVSGNTIYF
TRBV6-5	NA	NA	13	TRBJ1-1	TGTGCCAGCACGCGGGGGATGAACACTGAAGCTTTCTTT	CASTRGMNTEAFF
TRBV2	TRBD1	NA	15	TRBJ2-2	TGTGCCAGCAGTGAAGACAGGGGGCAAACCGGGGAGCTGTTTTTT	CASSEDRGQTGELFF
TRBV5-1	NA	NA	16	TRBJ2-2	TGCGCCAGCAGCTTGAGACAGGCCTCGAACACCGGGGAGCTGTTTTTT	CASSLRQASNTGELFF
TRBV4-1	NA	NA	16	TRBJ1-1	TGCGCCAGCAGCCAAGGGCGGGGCACAAAGAGCACTGAAGCTTTCTTT	CASSQGRGTKSTEAFF
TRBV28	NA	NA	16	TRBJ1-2	TGTGCCAGCAGTTTATTGGAGGGGTCGGTTGGCTATGGCTACACCTTC	CASSLLEGSVGYGYTF
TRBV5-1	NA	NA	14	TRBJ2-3	TGCGCCAGCAGCTTAGGGGGAGTGGTAGATACGCAGTATTTT	CASSLGGVVDTQYF